The 25 T cell receptor beta chains below all came from one sample that was sequenced in a study of a mutant IDH1 vaccine in newly diagnosed glioma. Antigen specificity for these receptors is unknown. TCRdb's table, derived via immunoSEQ multiplex PCR, lists solely in-frame clones and lacks some. The sample holds 50,000 to 75,000 clones; about four fifths are singletons and the top ten take 5% to 6.5%. Time point specified: week 11, during vaccination. In every dose of vaccine, 300 ug of mutant IDH1 20-mer peptide was given alongside topical imiquimod. The sample was PBMCs, taken from a glioma patient whose treatment included an IDH1 peptide vaccine. The receptors were sampled from a man aged 45-65 years with glioma.

This clone occurred once. The chain links TRBV19 to TRBJ2-7, with D possibly TRBD2 on 6 matching bases. Germline loops: CDR1 LNHDA, CDR2 SQIVND (reference sequence). The germline V and J ends were trimmed by 5 bases and 4 bases, with 15 bases remaining between them. The length of the CDR3 is 14 residues. This CDR3 reads CASSYPGREYEQYF. CDR3 nucleotides: TGTGCCAGTAGTTACCCGGGGCGGGAATACGAGCAGTACTTC.

The rearrangement joins TRBV19 to TRBJ1-6, with D uncertain. CDR1 and CDR2 from the germline V gene are LNHDA and SQIVND (reference sequence). This CDR3 comprises 13 residues. Trimming shortened V by 8 bases and J by 6 bases, and 11 bases separated the two germline ends. The CDR3 bases are TGTGCCAGTGCTGACGGACGTAATTCACCCCTCCACTTT. It specifies CASADGRNSPLHF.

This clone is a singleton in its sample. The chain is built from TRBV19 and TRBJ2-3; D call uncertain. V lost 6 bases to trimming and J lost 5 bases, with 6 bases between them. Looked up from germline, CDR1 is LNHDA and CDR2 is SQIVND (reference sequence). CDR3 length: 11 amino acids. The CDR3 protein is CASRHLDTQYF. The CDR3 DNA reads TGTGCCAGTAGACATTTAGATACGCAGTATTTT.

Comments on this clone: One junction end does not reproduce the germline sequence, and a read error may be involved. The chain joins TRBV14 to TRBJ1-2, with 9 bases aligning to TRBD1. Germline V lookup: CDR1 SGHDN, CDR2 FVKESK. This CDR3 is 14 amino acids long. CDR3 DNA sequence: TGTGCCAGCAGTCAAGGGACAGGGCGCTATGGCTACACCTTC. It encodes CASSQGTGRYGYTF. Combining the CDR3 with reference TRBV14 and TRBJ1-2 gives the whole variable domain EAGVTQFPSHSVIEKGQTVTLRCDPISGHDNLYWYRRVMGKEIKFLLHFVKESKQDESGMPNNRFLAERTGGTYSTLKVQPAELEDSGVYFCASSQGTGRYGYTFGSGTRLTVV.

The J gene is TRBJ1-1, the V gene TRBV19; D remains ambiguous. V shed 4 bases and J shed 0 bases, with 12 bases lying between them. The CDR3 loop spans 15 amino acids. Germline V CDR1 and CDR2: LNHDA, SQIVND (reference sequence). CDR3 nucleotide sequence: TGTGCCAGTAGTAAAGCCCTAGGTATGAACACTGAAGCTTTCTTT. Amino acid sequence: CASSKALGMNTEAFF.

CDR3 residues: CSGGFRNTEAFF. In DNA, the CDR3 is TGCAGCGGTGGATTCAGGAACACTGAAGCTTTCTTT. The chain recombines TRBV29-1 with TRBJ1-1; D is unresolved. V dropped 7 bases and J dropped 1 base, with 10 bases sitting between them. The CDR3 runs to 12 residues. Germline CDR1 SQVTM, CDR2 ANQGSEA.

The rearrangement links TRBV7-9 to TRBJ2-7; 9 bases match TRBD1. CDR3 length equals 15 residues. After removal of 2 bases from V and 7 bases from J, the junction contained 9 bases not matched to a gene. CDR1 and CDR2 (germline): SEHNR, FQNEAQ (reference sequence). CDR3 amino acids: CASSLSRQGGEEQYF. The CDR3 coding sequence is TGTGCCAGCAGCTTATCCCGACAGGGGGGCGAAGAGCAGTACTTC.

This clone was detected once. The CDR3: CASSLSDPEKETQYF. CDR3 nucleotide sequence: TGCGCCAGCAGCCTCTCCGACCCGGAAAAAGAGACCCAGTACTTC. The V and J genes are TRBV5-1 and TRBJ2-5; D is undetermined. V gave up 4 bases and J gave up 3 bases, with 16 bases separating them. From germline, CDR1 is SGHRS and CDR2 YFSETQ. CDR3 length: 15 residues.

The chain couples TRBV10-3 to TRBJ2-1; maybe TRBD2 (5 bases). Trimming pared 9 bases from V and 8 bases from J, leaving 17 bases between. Germline values: CDR1 ENHRY, CDR2 SYGVKD. The CDR3 consists of 13 residues. CDR3 region: CAIKPDLDDEQFF. CDR3 nucleotides: TGTGCCATAAAGCCGGACTTGGATGATGAGCAGTTCTTC.

The rearrangement uses TRBV19 and TRBJ1-1, with D unresolved. The germline V gene has CDR1 LNHDA and CDR2 SQIVND (reference sequence). The CDR3 consists of 14 residues. Trimming shortened V by 3 bases and J by 3 bases, and 11 bases separated the two germline ends. CDR3 region: CASSIRAGDTEAFF. The CDR3 region has the DNA TGTGCCAGTAGTATTCGGGCCGGGGACACTGAAGCTTTCTTT.

This sequence joins TRBV19 and TRBJ2-7; no firm D call. CDR3 length equals 13 residues. V was trimmed by 3 bases and J by 2 bases, leaving 8 bases between them. CDR1 LNHDA and CDR2 SQIVND come from the germline V gene (reference sequence). CDR3 nucleotides: TGTGCCAGTAGTATCTTTCCTACCTACGAGCAGTACTTC. This translates into CASSIFPTYEQYF.

This clone showed up just a few times. V is TRBV7-2 and J is TRBJ1-5; 9 bases match TRBD1. V lost 5 bases, J lost 5 bases, and 7 bases stayed unmatched. CDR1 is SGHTA, CDR2 FQGNSA, per germline. This CDR3 comprises 15 residues. The CDR3 here is CASSLRGQGYQPQHF. CDR3 bases: TGTGCCAGCAGCCTGAGGGGACAGGGATATCAGCCCCAGCATTTT. Using reference TRBV7-2 and TRBJ1-5 for the parts outside the CDR3, the full variable domain is GAGVSQSPSNKVTEKGKDVELRCDPISGHTALYWYRQSLGQGLEFLIYFQGNSAPDKSGLPSDRFSAERTGGSVSTLTIQRTQQEDSAVYLCASSLRGQGYQPQHFGDGTRLSIL.

The chain is built from TRBV6-6 and TRBJ1-1; D is unclear. From germline, CDR1 is MNHNY and CDR2 SVGAGI (reference sequence). This CDR3 has 14 residues. V dropped 6 bases and J dropped 0 bases, with 11 bases sitting between them. CDR3: CASRKGTMNTEAFF. For the CDR3, the DNA is TGTGCCAGCAGGAAAGGCACTATGAACACTGAAGCTTTCTTT.

V usage is TRBV6-6 and J usage is TRBJ1-5; D not resolved. There are 14 residues in the CDR3. From germline, CDR1 is MNHNY and CDR2 SVGAGI (reference sequence). Trimming left V 7 bases short and J 4 bases short, with 14 bases between. CDR3 coding DNA: TGTGCCAGCACCTCTAGGGCCCATAATCAGCCCCAGCATTTT. Translated: CASTSRAHNQPQHF.

The chain has TRBV18 and TRBJ1-1; D is undetermined. Germline V lookup: CDR1 KGHSH, CDR2 LQKENI. This CDR3 spans 13 amino acids. With 2 bases removed from V and 8 bases from J, the gap between germline ends came to 12 bases. The CDR3 loop is CASSPGVKEEAFF. The CDR3, as DNA: TGTGCCAGCTCACCAGGGGTCAAGGAAGAAGCTTTCTTT.

This clone appeared once. The chain is built from TRBV11-3 and TRBJ1-1; no definite D call. Germline values: CDR1 SGHNT, CDR2 YENEEA. The CDR3 is made up of 13 amino acids. V was shortened by 5 bases and J by 1 base, with 8 bases between the two germline ends. This chain's CDR3 is CASSQPGNTEAFF. Here the CDR3 DNA reads TGTGCCAGCAGCCAGCCGGGGAACACTGAAGCTTTCTTT.

The chain links TRBV5-1 to TRBJ2-5; 8 bases agree with TRBD2. Losses at the gene ends were 4 bases for V and 4 bases for J; bases not matched to a gene: 9. The CDR3 loop spans 15 amino acids. The V gene's germline CDR1 is SGHRS and CDR2 YFSETQ. CDR3 DNA: TGCGCCAGCAGCCCTGACTCGGGGGGGCGAGAGACCCAGTACTTC. Protein product: CASSPDSGGRETQYF.

This clone was recorded only once. This chain connects TRBV14 to TRBJ1-1, with D maybe TRBD1 (5 bases). There are 18 residues in the CDR3. Germline V CDR1 and CDR2: SGHDN, FVKESK. V was pared by 0 bases and J by 4 bases, with 21 bases between. The CDR3: CASSQEKGYYGPGTEAFF. The DNA for the CDR3 is TGTGCCAGCAGCCAAGAGAAGGGGTACTACGGTCCGGGCACTGAAGCTTTCTTT.

The rearrangement uses TRBV6-1 and TRBJ2-3, with a possible D match to TRBD2 (6 bases). CDR1 is MNHNS and CDR2 is SASEGT in the germline V gene. V lost 6 bases to trimming and J lost 4 bases, with 14 bases between them. This CDR3 has 14 residues. In DNA form, the CDR3 reads TGTGCCAGCAGCACACTAGGCGGGGCAGATACGCAGTATTTT. This translates into CASSTLGGADTQYF.

This chain uses TRBV4-1 with TRBJ2-1, with TRBD2 matching 12 bases. This CDR3 has 17 residues. The germline V gene has CDR1 MGHRA and CDR2 YSYEKL. V gave up 0 bases and J gave up 8 bases; unmatched junction bases: 8. CDR3 DNA: TGCGCCAGCAGCCAAGATCTAGCGGGGGGGCCGGTAGATGAGCAGTTCTTC. Residues: CASSQDLAGGPVDEQFF.

V gene TRBV5-8 combines with J gene TRBJ2-7; D may be TRBD2 (5 bases). V lost 2 bases to trimming and J lost 4 bases, with 13 bases between them. CDR3 size: 14 residues. The V gene's germline CDR1 is SGHTS and CDR2 YDEGEE. This CDR3 reads CASSFFQRPYEQYF. The CDR3 bases are TGTGCCAGCAGCTTTTTCCAGCGGCCTTACGAGCAGTACTTC. The full variable domain, its missing parts supplied by reference TRBV5-8 and TRBJ2-7, is EAGVTQSPTHLIKTRGQQATLRCSPISGHTSVYWYQQALGLGLQFLLWYDEGEERNRGNFPPRFSGRQFPNYSSELNVNALELEDSALYLCASSFFQRPYEQYFGPGTRLTVT.

The gene calls are TRBV20-1 and TRBJ1-2, with D uncertain. CDR3 length equals 11 residues. V shed 3 bases and J shed 9 bases, with 11 bases lying between them. The V gene's germline CDR1 is DFQATT and CDR2 SNEGSKA (reference sequence). The CDR3 nucleotides read TGCAGTGCTAGGGGGTCGAAGAGCTACACCTTC. It is translated as CSARGSKSYTF.

This clone was seen only a few times. This chain links TRBV27 with TRBJ1-1; D gene uncertain. Germline loops: CDR1 MNHEY, CDR2 SMNVEV (reference sequence). The CDR3 runs to 13 residues. Trimming shortened V by 3 bases and J by 3 bases, and 8 bases separated the two germline ends. CDR3 sequence reads: CASSFFPDTEAFF. The CDR3 coding sequence is TGTGCCAGCAGTTTCTTTCCAGACACTGAAGCTTTCTTT.

The chain joins TRBV5-6 to TRBJ2-1, with D uncertain. V was clipped by 2 bases and J by 7 bases, with 10 bases between them. Germline CDR1 and CDR2: SGHDT and YYEEEE. The CDR3 loop spans 13 amino acids. CDR3: CASSLNARNEQFF. For the CDR3, the DNA is TGTGCCAGCAGCTTAAATGCTAGGAATGAGCAGTTCTTC.

The J gene is TRBJ1-2, the V gene TRBV6-5, with unresolved D. CDR3 length: 13 amino acids. V shed 2 bases and J shed 14 bases, with 18 bases lying between them. Germline V gene lookup returns CDR1 MNHEY and CDR2 SVGAGI. The CDR3 DNA follows: TGTGCCAGCAGTTACGATAGCGGGGTGGCGTTGACCTTC. This translates into CASSYDSGVALTF.